This T cell receptor (beta chain) originates from a study of blood T cell repertoires in COVID-19. At the level of the study: Italy, Spain and the United States were the sources of the convalescent and acute COVID-19 samples. In each case, the material was cDNA or gDNA derived from T cells, B-cell-depleted T cells, or PBMCs.

Original handling: Reference gene primer amplification in the assay estimated nucleated cell counts. Assay: immunoSEQ multiplex PCR; the TCRdb copy retains only in-frame clones and omits some. V, J and clone size reflect that table, while D and trimming were determined from the DNA. The sample lists 91,000 or so clones; 80% to 95% were seen once. The germline V gene encodes CDR1 SEHNR and CDR2 FQNEAQ (reference sequence). Trimming took 5 bases from V and 2 from J; bases not matched to a gene: 6. The CDR3 runs 15 residues. The origin of this receptor is a woman in her 50s in a cohort sampled during active COVID-19. The gene calls are TRBV7-9 and TRBJ2-7; 10 bases map to TRBD1. The sample was peripheral blood. The CDR3 DNA sequence: TGTGCCAGCAGCACCGGGACAGGGGCACCCTACGAGCAGTACTTC. Protein product: CASSTGTGAPYEQYF. The variable domain in full, completed from reference TRBV7-9 and TRBJ2-7, reads DTGVSQNPRHKITKRGQNVTFRCDPISEHNRLYWYRQTLGQGPEFLTYFQNEAQLEKSRLLSDRFSAERPKGSFSTLEIQRTEQGDSAMYLCASSTGTGAPYEQYFGPGTRLTVT.